This TCR beta chain was captured in a study of T cell responses to AZD1222 COVID-19 vaccine. Study-level information: Second-dose recipients at about 4 or about 12 weeks were treated as one pooled group.

The table came from immunoSEQ multiplex PCR; TCRdb's copy has only in-frame clones and leaves some out. The sample carries 100,000 to 150,000 clones, approximately 86% recorded once. Study-level points and caveats: Two AZD1222 administrations were followed by greater Spike-specific TCR breadth and depth. Baseline serology detected seropositivity in only five to seven AZD1222 recipients. Vaccine-associated CD4 TCRs ranged over spike, dominating at 160-218 and 743-854.

A note on this clone: Its antigen is still unknown.

Trimming stripped 3 bases from V and 4 bases from J, with 16 bases between. The CDR3 is 17 amino acids. The germline V gene encodes CDR1 MNHEY and CDR2 SMNVEV (reference sequence). The source was peripheral blood, collected on day 0 of AZD1222 vaccination. J is TRBJ1-6 and V is TRBV27; D unclear. The TCR sequence derives from an adult in good health. In DNA, the CDR3 is TGTGCCAGCAGTTTTTCCCTCAGAATCTCGTATAATTCACCCCTCCACTTT. Its protein is CASSFSLRISYNSPLHF.